This T cell receptor (beta chain) was observed in a study of CD8 T cells in Susac syndrome (dated by TCRdb to the late 2010s). At the level of the whole study: The study used repertoire sequencing to test whether antigen drove CD8+ T cell activation and differentiation in Susac syndrome. Clonality of the CD8+ T cell repertoire was compared between about a dozen healthy donors, approximately 14 Susac syndrome patients and approximately 16 multiple sclerosis patients. Summary of the overall study and its limitations: The study acknowledged that relatively few individuals were included in the TCR sequencing and HLA analysis.

RNA was extracted using the RNeasy kit, and roughly 0.5 to 1 microgram was reverse transcribed with random hexamers. The immunoSEQ multiplex PCR assay, which covers 54 Vbeta and 13 Jbeta segments, was used to amplify TCR beta CDR3 regions. PCR amplification bias was corrected by using a synthetic template baseline for primer optimization and computational correction. For the original study's pipeline: Reads were annotated to V, D and J genes according to IMGT and were analyzed with immunoSEQ Analyzer, with only productive sequences retained. Clonality was calculated as one minus the Shannon entropy normalized by log2 of the number of productive unique sequences. For each patient and control, public and private clones were evaluated among the 100 most prevalent clones. A clone was defined as Susac-specific if it was absent from the healthy and MS cohorts, from 1052 published viral clones and from other ImmuneACCESS disease sequences. TCRdb reanalyzed the raw reads on its own, using fastp at Q25 for trimming and MiXCR for clone calling, and kept in-frame beta chains. Rows merge per CDR3 protein into single entries with the most common DNA and genes. TCRdb, not the original authors, processed these V and J calls. Within this sample are roughly 50,000 distinct CDR3 sequences, with over 90% of them counted one time only. The top ten hold around 0.4% of the sample.

High-throughput TCR beta sequencing profiled peripheral blood CD8+ and CD4+ T cells from healthy donors, Susac syndrome patients and multiple sclerosis patients. The healthy donors served as controls matched for age and sex. Bulk CD8+ and CD4+ T cells were purified magnetically by negative isolation, whereas CD8+ TEMRA cells were enriched by FACS. Blood was collected in EDTA tubes and processed within 24 hours, with PBMCs isolated through density gradient centrifugation. PBMCs intended for TCR sequencing were frozen in liquid nitrogen and were later thawed in a 37 degrees C water bath. Purity of sorted or isolated CD4+, CD8+ and CD8+ TEMRA cells was at least 90%. Here V drops 5 bases and J drops 7 bases, and the junction holds 3 bases not matched to any gene. CDR1 and CDR2 were assigned from the germline V gene (reference sequence) as PRHDT and FYEKMQ. The CDR3 goes from the cysteine to the phenylalanine over 13 residues. Only the CDR3 DNA stays, 39 bases, in frame from base 1.

Of note for this clonotype: The antigen this receptor binds is unknown. No much larger clonotype is one base removed from it; base qualities were not supplied.

The material sequenced was CD8+ T cells from PBMCs. The sequence is built from TRBV13 and TRBJ1-5; TRBD1 aligns with 9 central bases. This clonotype was obtained from a human donor in good health. DNA sequence: TGTGCCAGCAGCCGGGACAGGGAGCAGCCCCAGCATTTT. It specifies CASSRDREQPQHF.